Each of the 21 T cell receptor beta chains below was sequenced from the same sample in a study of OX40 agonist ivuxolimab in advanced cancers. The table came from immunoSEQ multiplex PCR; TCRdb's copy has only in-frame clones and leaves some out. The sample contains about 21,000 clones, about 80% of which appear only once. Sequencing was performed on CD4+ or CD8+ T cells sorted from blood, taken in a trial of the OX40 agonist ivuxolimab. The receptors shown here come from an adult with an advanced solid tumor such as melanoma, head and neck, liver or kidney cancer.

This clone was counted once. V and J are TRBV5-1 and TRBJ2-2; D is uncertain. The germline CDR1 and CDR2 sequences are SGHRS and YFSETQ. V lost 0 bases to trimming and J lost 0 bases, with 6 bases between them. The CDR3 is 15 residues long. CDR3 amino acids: CASSLGQTNTGELFF. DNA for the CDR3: TGCGCCAGCAGCTTGGGACAAACGAACACCGGGGAGCTGTTTTTT.

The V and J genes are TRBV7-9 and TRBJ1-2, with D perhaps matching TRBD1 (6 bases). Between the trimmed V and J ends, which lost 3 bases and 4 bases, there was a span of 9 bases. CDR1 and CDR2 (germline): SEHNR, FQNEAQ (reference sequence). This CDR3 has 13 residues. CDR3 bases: TGTGCCAGCAGCTTGGGGGGCAGCTATGGCTACACCTTC. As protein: CASSLGGSYGYTF.

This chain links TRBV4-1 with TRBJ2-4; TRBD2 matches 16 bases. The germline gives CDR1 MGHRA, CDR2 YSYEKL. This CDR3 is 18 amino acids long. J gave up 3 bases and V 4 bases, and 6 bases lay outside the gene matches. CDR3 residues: CASSPGLAGGESKNIQYF. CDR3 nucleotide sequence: TGCGCCAGCAGCCCGGGACTAGCGGGGGGGGAGAGCAAAAACATTCAGTACTTC.

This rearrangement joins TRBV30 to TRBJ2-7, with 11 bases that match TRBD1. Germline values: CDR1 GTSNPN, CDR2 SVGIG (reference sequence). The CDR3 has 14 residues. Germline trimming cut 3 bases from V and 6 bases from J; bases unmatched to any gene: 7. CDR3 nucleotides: TGTGCCTGGAGGCATGGGACAGGGGGGGGCGAGCAGTACTTC. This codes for CAWRHGTGGGEQYF. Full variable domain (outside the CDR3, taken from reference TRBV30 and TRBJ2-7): SQTIHQWPATLVQPVGSPLSLECTVEGTSNPNLYWYRQAAGRGLQLLFYSVGIGQISSEVPQNLSASRPQDRQFILSSKKLLLSDSGFYLCAWRHGTGGGEQYFGPGTRLTVT.

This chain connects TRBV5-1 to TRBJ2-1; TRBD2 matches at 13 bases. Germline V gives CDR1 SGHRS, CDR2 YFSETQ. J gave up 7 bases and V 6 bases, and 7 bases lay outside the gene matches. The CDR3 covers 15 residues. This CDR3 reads CASTRTSGSLNEQFF. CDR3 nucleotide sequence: TGCGCCAGCACCCGGACTAGCGGGAGTCTTAATGAGCAGTTCTTC.

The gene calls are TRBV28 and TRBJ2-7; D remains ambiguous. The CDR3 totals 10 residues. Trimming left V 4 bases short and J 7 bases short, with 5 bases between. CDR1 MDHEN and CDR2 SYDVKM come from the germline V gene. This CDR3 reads CASSYGEQYF. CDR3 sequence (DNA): TGTGCCAGCAGTTATGGTGAGCAGTACTTC.

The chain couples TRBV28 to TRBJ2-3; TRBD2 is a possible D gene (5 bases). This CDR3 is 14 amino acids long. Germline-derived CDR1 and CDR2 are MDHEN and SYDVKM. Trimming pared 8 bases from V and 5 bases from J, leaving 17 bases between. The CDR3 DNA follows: TGTGCCAGCGCCCCTCGTCTAGCTGGAGATACGCAGTATTTT. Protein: CASAPRLAGDTQYF. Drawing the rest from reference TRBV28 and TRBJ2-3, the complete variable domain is DVKVTQSSRYLVKRTGEKVFLECVQDMDHENMFWYRQDPGLGLRLIYFSYDVKMKEKGDIPEGYSVSREKKERFSLILESASTNQTSMYLCASAPRLAGDTQYFGPGTRLTVL.

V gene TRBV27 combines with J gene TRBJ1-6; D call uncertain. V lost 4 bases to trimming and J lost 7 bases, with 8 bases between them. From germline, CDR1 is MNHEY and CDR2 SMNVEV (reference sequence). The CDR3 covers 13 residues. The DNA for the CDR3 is TGTGCCAGCAGTTGGGCCGGGAATTCACCCCTCCACTTT. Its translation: CASSWAGNSPLHF.

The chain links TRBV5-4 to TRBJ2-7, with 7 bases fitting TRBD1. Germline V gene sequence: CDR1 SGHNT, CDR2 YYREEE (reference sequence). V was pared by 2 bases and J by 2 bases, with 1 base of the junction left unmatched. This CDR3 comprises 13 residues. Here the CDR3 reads CASSFTGAYEQYF. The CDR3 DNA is TGTGCCAGCAGCTTTACAGGGGCCTACGAGCAGTACTTC.

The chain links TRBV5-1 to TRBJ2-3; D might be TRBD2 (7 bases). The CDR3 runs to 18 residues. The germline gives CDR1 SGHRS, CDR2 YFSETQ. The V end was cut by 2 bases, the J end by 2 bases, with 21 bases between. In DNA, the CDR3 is TGCGCCAGCAGCTTTAGTGGGAGGGGGGCCCTTTACACAGATACGCAGTATTTT. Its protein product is CASSFSGRGALYTDTQYF.

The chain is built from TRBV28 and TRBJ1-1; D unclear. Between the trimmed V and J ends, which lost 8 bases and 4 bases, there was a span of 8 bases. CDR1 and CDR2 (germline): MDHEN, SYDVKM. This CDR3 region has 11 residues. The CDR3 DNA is TGTGCCAGCTGGGTCGGCACTGAAGCTTTCTTT. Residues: CASWVGTEAFF.

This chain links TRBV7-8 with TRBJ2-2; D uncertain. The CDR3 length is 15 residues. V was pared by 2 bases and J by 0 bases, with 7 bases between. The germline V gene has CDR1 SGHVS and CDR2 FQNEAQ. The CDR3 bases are TGTGCCAGCAGCTTACTGACTGCGAACACCGGGGAGCTGTTTTTT. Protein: CASSLLTANTGELFF.

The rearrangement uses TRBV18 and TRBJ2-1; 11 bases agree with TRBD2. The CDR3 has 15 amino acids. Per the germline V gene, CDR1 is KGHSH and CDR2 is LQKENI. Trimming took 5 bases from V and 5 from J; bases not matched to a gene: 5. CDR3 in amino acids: CASSYGTSGHNEQFF. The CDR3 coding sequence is TGTGCCAGCTCATACGGGACTAGCGGACACAATGAGCAGTTCTTC. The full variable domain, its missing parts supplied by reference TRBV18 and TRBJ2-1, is NAGVMQNPRHLVRRRGQEARLRCSPMKGHSHVYWYRQLPEEGLKFMVYLQKENIIDESGMPKERFSAEFPKEGPSILRIQQVVRGDSAAYFCASSYGTSGHNEQFFGPGTRLTVL.

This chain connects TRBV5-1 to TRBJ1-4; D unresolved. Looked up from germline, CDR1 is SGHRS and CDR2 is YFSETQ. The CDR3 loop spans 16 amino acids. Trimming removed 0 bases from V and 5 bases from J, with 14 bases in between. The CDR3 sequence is CASSLVLHDTNEKLFF. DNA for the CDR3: TGCGCCAGCAGCTTGGTCCTACATGACACAAATGAAAAACTGTTTTTT.

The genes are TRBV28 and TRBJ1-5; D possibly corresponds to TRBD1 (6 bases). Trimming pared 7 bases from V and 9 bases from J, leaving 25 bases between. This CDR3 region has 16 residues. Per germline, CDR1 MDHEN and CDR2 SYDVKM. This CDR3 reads CASNYPGGGNMRPQHF. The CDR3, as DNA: TGTGCCAGCAACTACCCCGGGGGGGGCAACATGAGGCCCCAGCATTTT.

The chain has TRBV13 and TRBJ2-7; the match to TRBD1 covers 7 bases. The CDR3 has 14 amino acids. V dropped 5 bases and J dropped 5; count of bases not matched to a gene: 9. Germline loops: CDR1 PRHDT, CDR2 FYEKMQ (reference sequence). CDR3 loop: CASSPPGQDHEQYF. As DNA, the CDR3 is TGTGCCAGCAGCCCCCCAGGACAGGACCACGAGCAGTACTTC.

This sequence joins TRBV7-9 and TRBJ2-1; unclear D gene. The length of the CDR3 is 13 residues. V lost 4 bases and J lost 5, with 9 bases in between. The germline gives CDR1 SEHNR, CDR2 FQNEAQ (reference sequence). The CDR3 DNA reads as TGTGCCAGCAGCTCCGGAAGAGACAATGAGCAGTTCTTC. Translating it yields CASSSGRDNEQFF.

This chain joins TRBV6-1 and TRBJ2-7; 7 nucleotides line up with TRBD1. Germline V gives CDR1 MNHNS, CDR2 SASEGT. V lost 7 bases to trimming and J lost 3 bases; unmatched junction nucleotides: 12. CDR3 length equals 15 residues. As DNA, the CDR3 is TGTGCCAGCACCTCAGCCGGGACAGACTACTACGAGCAGTACTTC. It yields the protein CASTSAGTDYYEQYF.

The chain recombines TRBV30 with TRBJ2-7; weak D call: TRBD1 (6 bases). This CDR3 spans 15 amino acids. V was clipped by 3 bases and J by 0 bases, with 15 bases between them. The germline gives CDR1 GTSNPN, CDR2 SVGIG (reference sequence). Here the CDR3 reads CAWSPGRGNSYEQYF. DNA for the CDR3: TGTGCCTGGAGCCCCGGTAGGGGGAACTCCTACGAGCAGTACTTC.

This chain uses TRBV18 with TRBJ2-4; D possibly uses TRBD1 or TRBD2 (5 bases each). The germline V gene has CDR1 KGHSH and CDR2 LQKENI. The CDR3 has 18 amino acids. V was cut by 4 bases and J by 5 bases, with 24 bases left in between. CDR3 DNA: TGTGCCAGCTCACTGGGGTTCTCGACAGCGGCTCGTGAAAACATTCAGTACTTC. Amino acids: CASSLGFSTAARENIQYF.

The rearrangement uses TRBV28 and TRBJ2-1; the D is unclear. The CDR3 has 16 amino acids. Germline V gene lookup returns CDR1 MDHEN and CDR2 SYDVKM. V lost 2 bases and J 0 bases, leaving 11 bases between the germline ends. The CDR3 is CASSLGGSTSYNEQFF. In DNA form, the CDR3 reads TGTGCCAGCAGTTTAGGTGGCAGCACCTCCTACAATGAGCAGTTCTTC.